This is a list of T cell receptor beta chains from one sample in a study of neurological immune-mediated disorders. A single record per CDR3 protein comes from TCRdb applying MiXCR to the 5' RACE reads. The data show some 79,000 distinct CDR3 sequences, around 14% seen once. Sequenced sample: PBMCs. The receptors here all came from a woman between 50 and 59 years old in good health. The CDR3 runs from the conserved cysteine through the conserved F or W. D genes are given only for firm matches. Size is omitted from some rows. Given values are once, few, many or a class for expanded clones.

CDR3 protein: CASSYSINFGEQFF
CDR3 DNA: TGTGCCAGCAGTTACTCTATTAATTTTGGTGAGCAGTTCTTC
D gene: -
V gene: TRBV6-5
clone size: many
J gene: TRBJ2-1

CDR3 protein: CATSDLRYTEAFF
CDR3 DNA: TGTGCCACCAGTGATTTAAGGTACACTGAAGCTTTCTTT
D gene: -
V gene: TRBV24-1
clone size: many
J gene: TRBJ1-1

CDR3 protein: CATRLDSYNEQFF
CDR3 DNA: TGTGCCACCAGGCTAGATTCCTACAATGAGCAGTTCTTC
D gene: -
V gene: TRBV7-9
clone size: many
J gene: TRBJ2-1

CDR3 protein: CASSQTGPYQETQYF
CDR3 DNA: TGCGCCAGCAGCCAGACGGGACCGTACCAAGAGACCCAGTACTTC
D gene: -
V gene: TRBV5-1
clone size: -
J gene: TRBJ2-5

CDR3 protein: CASSEKTGRAFF
CDR3 DNA: TGTGCCAGCAGTGAGAAGACAGGGAGAGCTTTCTTT
D gene: TRBD1
V gene: TRBV12-3/TRBV12-4
clone size: many
J gene: TRBJ1-1

CDR3 protein: CASSQDGGRAHGELFF
CDR3 DNA: TGTGCCAGCAGCCAAGATGGTGGCAGGGCGCACGGGGAGCTGTTTTTT
D gene: -
V gene: TRBV3-1
clone size: many
J gene: TRBJ2-2

CDR3 protein: CASYRGQGIYGANVLTF
CDR3 DNA: TGTGCCAGTTATCGGGGACAGGGGATATACGGGGCCAACGTCCTGACTTTC
D gene: TRBD1
V gene: TRBV2
clone size: many
J gene: TRBJ2-6

CDR3 protein: CASSFRDSWHPGNTIYF
CDR3 DNA: TGTGCCAGCAGTTTTCGGGACAGTTGGCATCCTGGAAACACCATATATTTT
D gene: TRBD1
V gene: TRBV12-3/TRBV12-4
clone size: many
J gene: TRBJ1-3

CDR3 protein: CASIGSGGASGELFF
CDR3 DNA: TGTGCCAGCATCGGGTCGGGAGGTGCGTCCGGGGAGCTGTTTTTT
D gene: TRBD2
V gene: TRBV28
clone size: many
J gene: TRBJ2-2

CDR3 protein: CSARFGQAPQTQYF
CDR3 DNA: TGCAGTGCTAGATTTGGACAGGCTCCTCAGACCCAGTACTTC
D gene: TRBD1
V gene: TRBV20-1
clone size: few
J gene: TRBJ2-5

CDR3 protein: CASSLGQISTDTQYF
CDR3 DNA: TGCGCCAGCAGCTTGGGACAGATTAGCACAGATACGCAGTATTTT
D gene: -
V gene: TRBV5-1
clone size: many
J gene: TRBJ2-3

CDR3 protein: CASSYEGVLGYNEQFF
CDR3 DNA: TGTGCCAGCAGTTATGAGGGAGTTCTAGGATACAATGAGCAGTTCTTC
D gene: -
V gene: TRBV6-5
clone size: many
J gene: TRBJ2-1

CDR3 protein: CASSADTASGEKLFF
CDR3 DNA: TGCGCCAGCAGCGCTGACACAGCTAGTGGGGAAAAACTGTTTTTT
D gene: -
V gene: TRBV5-1
clone size: many
J gene: TRBJ1-4

CDR3 protein: CASSQFGVYTEAFF
CDR3 DNA: TGTGCCAGCAGCCAATTCGGGGTTTACACTGAAGCTTTCTTT
D gene: -
V gene: TRBV3-1
clone size: many
J gene: TRBJ1-1

CDR3 protein: CSVVRTGLETQYF
CDR3 DNA: TGCAGCGTTGTCAGGACAGGGCTGGAGACCCAGTACTTC
D gene: TRBD1
V gene: TRBV29-1
clone size: many
J gene: TRBJ2-5

CDR3 protein: CASSLSGRQINQPQHF
CDR3 DNA: TGTGCCAGCAGCTTGTCGGGCAGGCAGATCAATCAGCCCCAGCATTTT
D gene: -
V gene: TRBV5-5
clone size: many
J gene: TRBJ1-5

CDR3 protein: CASNFTSGSIDEQFF
CDR3 DNA: TGTGCCAGCAACTTTACTAGCGGGAGTATCGATGAGCAGTTCTTC
D gene: TRBD2
V gene: TRBV7-2
clone size: -
J gene: TRBJ2-1

CDR3 protein: CASSFLSMSSYNEQFF
CDR3 DNA: TGCGCCAGCAGCTTTCTCTCGATGAGCTCCTACAATGAGCAGTTCTTC
D gene: -
V gene: TRBV5-1
clone size: many
J gene: TRBJ2-1

CDR3 protein: CASSGSQTNEQFF
CDR3 DNA: TGTGCCAGCAGTGGTTCACAGACGAATGAGCAGTTCTTC
D gene: -
V gene: TRBV25-1
clone size: many
J gene: TRBJ2-1

CDR3 protein: CASSFRAGGLTDTQYF
CDR3 DNA: TGCGCCAGCAGCTTTCGGGCGGGAGGTCTCACAGATACGCAGTATTTT
D gene: TRBD2
V gene: TRBV5-1
clone size: -
J gene: TRBJ2-3